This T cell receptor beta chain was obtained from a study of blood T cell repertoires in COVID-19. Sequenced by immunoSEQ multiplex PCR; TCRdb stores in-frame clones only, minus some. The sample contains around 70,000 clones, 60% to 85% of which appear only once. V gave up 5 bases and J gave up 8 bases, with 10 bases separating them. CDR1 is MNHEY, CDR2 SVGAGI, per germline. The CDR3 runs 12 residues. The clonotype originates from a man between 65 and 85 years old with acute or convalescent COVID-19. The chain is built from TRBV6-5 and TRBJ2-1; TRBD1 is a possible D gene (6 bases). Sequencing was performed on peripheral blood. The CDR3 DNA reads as TGTGCCAGCAGTACACAGGGAGATGAGCAGTTCTTC. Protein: CASSTQGDEQFF.